This entry describes one TCR beta chain. Its specificity is not known. This sample is part of a study of T cell repertoires in cytomegalovirus infection. Whole-study context: CMV epitopes used comprised recently identified HLA-C-restricted ones and well-studied HLA-B-restricted ones. An indication of both CMV infection and matching HLA type came from public TCR beta signatures.

Findings and caveats of the study: Identification of carriers of CMV plus the relevant HLA was achieved through cumulative public TCR beta family frequency.

TCRdb redid the calling of the reads with MiXCR, one entry per CDR3 protein. The table lists 75,000 to 100,000 distinct CDR3 sequences, 29% of them singletons, with roughly 70% in the top ten. This receptor was identified in a human donor in good health (CMV status not recorded). Some clones in this sample may be carry-over from other donors' samples. Specimen: CD8+ T cells from cultured PBMCs, collected from culture after CMV antigen stimulation.

The CDR3 DNA is TGTGCCAGCAGCTTAGCGGGCAGGCAAGAGACCCAGTACTTC. It translates to CASSLAGRQETQYF. The chain has TRBV7-6 and TRBJ2-5; D gene unclear. Germline loops: CDR1 SGHVS, CDR2 FNYEAQ. This CDR3 is 14 amino acids long. V shed 0 bases and J shed 2 bases, with 7 bases lying between them.